This T cell receptor beta chain was sequenced during a study of shared clonotypes between healthy human individuals (dated by TCRdb to the early 2020s). In the study overall: The cohort comprised a couple of women and a few men aged 18 to 49 years. The study deeply sequenced blood TCR repertoires of 5 or 6 healthy adults to estimate repertoire size and the extent of clonotype sharing between individuals. For each donor, three plates each were used for CD4 naive and CD4 memory, two plates were used for CD8 naive, and one plate was used for CD8 memory. Between about 0.9 and 8.9 billion PBMCs per donor were obtained by leukapheresis. Libraries were prepared and TCR repertoires were sequenced by different laboratories using diverse techniques, in order to increase sequencing depth and limit assay-specific biases.

Using the deep immunoSEQ assay, TCR CDR3 regions were amplified from genomic DNA by multiplex PCR. Genomic DNA extracted from each cell subset was distributed evenly over all wells of several immunoSEQ 96-well plates, and each plate served as one replicate. For sorted subsets, each replicate PCR was loaded with around 200 ng genomic DNA, equivalent to some 27,000 T cell genomes. The purified libraries were quantified using a Qubit 3.0 fluorometer, sized with a Bioanalyzer 2100, and then quantified again using the KAPA Library Quantification kit. Every immunoSEQ 96-well plate was sequenced on a separate single-read 150-cycle Illumina NextSeq 550 flow cell. The authors' analysis ran thus. Because only junctional sequences without quality scores were contained in the immunoSEQ output, filtering matching that applied to full-length reads could not be performed. To assign V/J genes and CDR3, sequences were annotated against IMGT germline references using PyIR, a Python wrapper for IgBLAST v1.9. Reads were removed for weak V/J assignments (E-value above 1e-6), missing CDR3, stop codons, out-of-frame junctions, or ambiguous translated residues. A V3J clonotype was defined by an identical inferred V gene, J gene, and CDR3 amino acid sequence. To compute the percentage overlap between repertoires, the number of shared unique clonotypes was divided by the size of the smaller repertoire. Three approaches were used to assess repertoire richness: RTK rarefaction, the Chao1 estimator, and Recon v2.1 estimates of unobserved clonotypes. Generation probabilities were computed with OLGA for all TCRbeta clonotypes obtained by the gDNA method from a few donors. TCRdb obtained this table from immuneACCESS and retained in-frame rearrangements with V and J assigned. These tables miss some clones; where compared with another copy, unresolved V genes account for less than half of the shortfall, and the remainder is unexplained. Clonal size and the V and J genes are those of that table, whereas D and trimming came from the DNA. This sample lists roughly 2.5 million clones; roughly nine tenths were detected once. The top ten hold around 0.14% of the sample.

Overall study outcomes, separate from this receptor: Larger estimated clonotype richness was generally found for naive subsets than for memory subsets. Because the study included a small number of donors, the genetic and exposure-history diversity represented was limited. Rarefaction of sorted-subset datasets indicated incomplete sequencing despite the large sequencing depth. Compared with non-shared clonotypes, the clonotypes found in all four sorted-subset donors had higher generation probabilities. Based on pairwise subsampling, the degree of clonotype sharing among donors was expected to be affected by sequencing depth. Sampling was restricted to blood, and TCR repertoires in tissues likely differ from the TCR repertoires found in blood. When four donors were compared, the shared fraction of clonotypes was approximately 5% for naive CD4, approximately 3.5% for naive CD8, roughly 2.5% for memory CD4, and about 0.36% for memory CD8.

Donors were healthy HIV-negative adults with no recently reported acute infections or vaccinations. All donors were Caucasian adults living in Nashville, Tennessee, USA. CD4+ T cells were enriched by magnetic negative selection, after which naive cells were positively selected on CD45RA and the negative fraction was taken as the memory subset. After blood collection by leukapheresis, PBMCs were isolated using Ficoll-Histopaque density gradient centrifugation and then cryopreserved in the vapor phase of liquid nitrogen. Analytical flow cytometry was used to check the purity and quantity of every magnetically sorted T cell population. Genomic DNA was isolated from each sorted fraction and quantified by UV absorbance on a Nanodrop 2000c. A word on this clone: There is no known antigen for this receptor. No base quality values were provided; no much bigger clone lies one nucleotide off.

The sample consisted of naive CD4+ T cells sorted from blood. Reading the label with the study, this specimen's cell subset or site is: CD45RA+ positively selected. This TCR was recovered from a man aged 18 to 30 in good health.

The DNA sequence is as follows: TGTGCCAGTAGTATTCAAGGGACAGCCTCCCTCTACACCTTC. Translated, this gives CASSIQGTASLYTF. Recombination connected TRBV19 to TRBJ1-2, with 7 bases matching TRBD1. CDR1 LNHDA and CDR2 SQIVND are derived from the germline V gene (reference sequence). Its CDR3 holds 14 amino acids, cysteine through phenylalanine. The DNA shown is the 42-base CDR3, in frame from base 1. Compared with germline, V lacks 3 bases and J lacks 10 bases; bases without a gene match: 11. This CDR3, with the reference TRBV19 and TRBJ1-2 proteins standing in past its ends, gives the full variable domain DGGITQSPKYLFRKEGQNVTLSCEQNLNHDAMYWYRQDPGQGLRLIYYSQIVNDFQKGDIAEGYSVSREKKESFPLTVTSAQKNPTAFYLCASSIQGTASLYTFGSGTRLTVV.